A single sample gave rise to the 15 T cell receptor beta chains below, sequenced in a study of CD8+ T cells in alopecia areata. The treatment denotes: oral pan-JAK inhibitor, 5-10 mg twice daily. Investigators isolated RNA and reverse transcribed it into cDNA to act as the sequencing template. This table comes from immunoSEQ multiplex PCR, and its TCRdb copy is limited to in-frame clones, with some not included. The top ten hold 20% to 25% of the sample, which has around 99,000 clones, about four fifths seen once. Sequenced material: CD8+ T cells sorted from blood, taken at week 24, from a patient treated with tofacitinib. The source is a human donor with alopecia areata.

Details on this clone: One junction end does not reproduce the germline sequence, and a read error may be involved. The chain recombines TRBV2 with TRBJ2-3; TRBD1 matches 7 bases. Germline assignment: CDR1 SNHLY and CDR2 FYNNEI. This CDR3 has 13 residues. CDR3 residues: CASSDAGTVTQYF. The CDR3 DNA sequence: TGTGCCAGCAGTGATGCAGGGACAGTTACGCAGTATTTT.

This clone was detected once. The gene calls are TRBV18 and TRBJ2-5, with 8 bases identical to TRBD1. V lost 0 bases to trimming and J lost 4 bases; unmatched junction nucleotides: 4. The germline CDR1 and CDR2 sequences are KGHSH and LQKENI. This CDR3 region has 15 residues. CDR3 in amino acids: CASSPPITGGETQYF. For the CDR3, the DNA is TGTGCCAGCTCACCACCGATCACAGGGGGAGAGACCCAGTACTTC.

This clone turned up a few times. This chain connects TRBV6-6 to TRBJ2-3, with D perhaps TRBD1 or TRBD2 (5 bases each). The CDR3 loop spans 15 amino acids. Germline V gene data show CDR1 as MNHNY and CDR2 as SVGAGI (reference sequence). V lost 4 bases, J lost 2 bases, and 13 bases lay in between. As DNA, the CDR3 is TGTGCCAGCAGTTGGACACGGGGTTCCACAGATACGCAGTATTTT. Amino acid sequence: CASSWTRGSTDTQYF.

This clone was picked up one time. The rearrangement uses TRBV4-1 and TRBJ2-2; 10 nucleotides line up with TRBD1. This CDR3 is built from 17 residues. Germline trimming cut 4 bases from V and 5 bases from J; bases unmatched to any gene: 10. The germline V gene has CDR1 MGHRA and CDR2 YSYEKL. CDR3 protein: CASSPTGGQGRTGELFF. CDR3 nucleotide sequence: TGCGCCAGCAGCCCCACGGGGGGACAGGGGAGGACCGGGGAGCTGTTTTTT.

The chain has TRBV7-2 and TRBJ2-2; D possibly matches TRBD1 or TRBD2 (6 bases each). Germline assignment: CDR1 SGHTA and CDR2 FQGNSA. The CDR3 sequence is 15 residues long. The V gene lost 0 bases and the J gene lost 5 bases, with 10 bases spanning the gap. As DNA, the CDR3 is TGTGCCAGCAGCTTAGCGGGGGCGGGGACCGGGGAGCTGTTTTTT. Residues: CASSLAGAGTGELFF.

The chain has TRBV27 and TRBJ2-5, with no clear D. Trimming pared 4 bases from V and 5 bases from J, leaving 5 bases between. The CDR3 sequence is 11 residues long. Per the germline V gene, CDR1 is MNHEY and CDR2 is SMNVEV (reference sequence). The CDR3 nucleotides read TGTGCCAGCAGTTCCGGGGAGACCCAGTACTTC. It yields the protein CASSSGETQYF.

The chain employs TRBV4-1 and TRBJ2-5, with 10 bases fitting TRBD2. The CDR3 is 18 residues long. CDR1 and CDR2 from the germline V gene are MGHRA and YSYEKL. The V and J ends lost 1 base and 0 bases, in that order; junction bases with no gene match: 8. The CDR3 nucleotides are TGCGCCAGCAGCCAAGGGGGGCTAGCGGGGGCCAACCAAGAGACCCAGTACTTC. Protein sequence: CASSQGGLAGANQETQYF.

The chain carries TRBV7-8 and TRBJ2-1; 7 bases match TRBD2. The V gene end was trimmed by 4 bases and the J gene end by 7 bases; junction bases not matched to a gene: 7. The CDR3 is 14 amino acids. Germline V CDR1 and CDR2: SGHVS, FQNEAQ. The CDR3 loop is CASSSKRTRNEQFF. The DNA for the CDR3 is TGTGCCAGCAGCTCGAAACGGACTAGGAATGAGCAGTTCTTC.

The V gene is TRBV5-6, the J gene TRBJ1-1; D not resolved. The CDR3 runs 12 residues. CDR1 is SGHDT and CDR2 is YYEEEE in the germline V gene. V was trimmed by 4 bases and J by 0 bases, leaving 4 bases between them. The CDR3 nucleotides read TGTGCCAGCAGCGGGCTGAACACTGAAGCTTTCTTT. Residues: CASSGLNTEAFF.

This clone was counted a few times. Other nucleotide sequences from this sample produce the same CDR3. The chain has TRBV6-5 and TRBJ2-7; 9 bases are a match to TRBD1. Germline CDR1 is MNHEY and CDR2 is SVGAGI. CDR3 length: 14 residues. The V and J ends lost 3 bases and 3 bases, in that order; junction bases with no gene match: 3. For the CDR3, the DNA is TGTGCCAGCAGTTATTTGGGACAGGGCTACGAGCAGTACTTC. Its translation is CASSYLGQGYEQYF.

The CDR3 here is CSVEEWTGGHDYGYTF. The CDR3 coding sequence is TGCAGCGTTGAAGAATGGACAGGGGGGCATGACTATGGCTACACCTTC. The V and J genes are TRBV29-1 and TRBJ1-2; 10 bases line up with TRBD1. Germline CDR1 and CDR2: SQVTM and ANQGSEA. Trimming removed 0 bases from V and 3 bases from J; junction bases left unmatched: 7. The CDR3 contains 16 residues.

The rearrangement links TRBV7-6 to TRBJ2-7, with no clear D. V was pared by 5 bases and J by 5 bases, with 16 bases between. The length of the CDR3 is 14 residues. CDR1 is SGHVS, CDR2 FNYEAQ, per germline. The CDR3 loop reads CASSLSELPHEQYF. CDR3 DNA sequence: TGTGCCAGCAGCCTCAGCGAACTCCCCCACGAGCAGTACTTC.

This clone appeared a few times. The chain links TRBV19 to TRBJ2-1, with D maybe TRBD2 (5 bases). Between the trimmed V and J ends, which lost 3 bases and 2 bases, there was a span of 11 bases. This CDR3 has 15 amino acids. Germline CDR1 LNHDA, CDR2 SQIVND (reference sequence). The CDR3 spells CASSIFSAPYNEQFF. The CDR3 bases are TGTGCCAGTAGTATTTTTAGCGCGCCCTACAATGAGCAGTTCTTC.

The chain is built from TRBV18 and TRBJ2-2, with 9 bases that match TRBD1. Per germline, CDR1 KGHSH and CDR2 LQKENI. This CDR3 is built from 17 residues. The ends lost 3 bases at V and 0 bases at J; junction bases unmatched: 5. In DNA, the CDR3 is TGTGCCAGCTCACCGGACAGGGGAGCTGCGAACACCGGGGAGCTGTTTTTT. As protein: CASSPDRGAANTGELFF. Full variable domain (outside the CDR3, taken from reference TRBV18 and TRBJ2-2): NAGVMQNPRHLVRRRGQEARLRCSPMKGHSHVYWYRQLPEEGLKFMVYLQKENIIDESGMPKERFSAEFPKEGPSILRIQQVVRGDSAAYFCASSPDRGAANTGELFFGEGSRLTVL.

V and J are TRBV6-5 and TRBJ2-3; TRBD2 agrees at 8 bases. There are 15 residues in the CDR3. Unmatched junction bases numbered 10, after V lost 6 bases and J lost 5 bases. Germline CDR1 MNHEY, CDR2 SVGAGI. The CDR3 spells CASRPGLAGGDTQYF. The DNA for the CDR3 is TGTGCCAGCAGGCCGGGACTGGCGGGGGGAGATACGCAGTATTTT.